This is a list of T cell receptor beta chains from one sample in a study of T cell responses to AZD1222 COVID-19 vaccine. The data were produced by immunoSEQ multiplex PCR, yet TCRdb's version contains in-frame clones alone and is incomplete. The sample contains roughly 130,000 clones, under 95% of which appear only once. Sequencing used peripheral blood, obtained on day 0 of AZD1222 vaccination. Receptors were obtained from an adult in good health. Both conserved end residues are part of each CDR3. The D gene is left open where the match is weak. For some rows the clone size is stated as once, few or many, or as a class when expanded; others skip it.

cdr3_aa: CASRLTGSSNQPQHF
cdr3_nt: TGTGCCAGCAGATTAACAGGGTCGAGCAATCAGCCCCAGCATTTT
j_call: TRBJ1-5
d_call: .
clone_size: .
v_call: TRBV6-5

cdr3_aa: CASSSRDESGEQFF
cdr3_nt: TGTGCCAGCAGCAGCCGGGACGAATCGGGTGAGCAGTTCTTC
j_call: TRBJ2-1
d_call: .
clone_size: once
v_call: TRBV5-4

cdr3_aa: CASSTTGRGYGYTF
cdr3_nt: TGTGCCAGCAGCACGACAGGGAGGGGCTATGGCTACACCTTC
j_call: TRBJ1-2
d_call: TRBD1
clone_size: .
v_call: TRBV5-6

cdr3_aa: CASSRPGGGYGYTF
cdr3_nt: TGTGCCAGCAGCCGTCCGGGGGGCGGCTATGGCTACACCTTC
j_call: TRBJ1-2
d_call: .
clone_size: .
v_call: TRBV7-8

cdr3_aa: CASSPVRGANYGYTF
cdr3_nt: TGTGCCAGCTCACCAGTAAGGGGAGCTAACTATGGCTACACCTTC
j_call: TRBJ1-2
d_call: .
clone_size: .
v_call: TRBV18

cdr3_aa: CASSLADRYEQYF
cdr3_nt: TGTGCCAGCAGCTTAGCAGACCGCTACGAGCAGTACTTC
j_call: TRBJ2-7
d_call: .
clone_size: .
v_call: TRBV7-2

cdr3_aa: CASSLVAGLTPLHF
cdr3_nt: TGTGCCAGCAGCTTAGTAGCAGGGTTGACACCCCTCCACTTT
j_call: TRBJ1-6
d_call: .
clone_size: .
v_call: TRBV11-2

cdr3_aa: CAISEGTENEQYF
cdr3_nt: TGTGCCATCAGTGAAGGAACTGAAAACGAGCAGTACTTC
j_call: TRBJ2-7
d_call: .
clone_size: .
v_call: TRBV10-3

cdr3_aa: CASSPVQNEKLFF
cdr3_nt: TGTGCCAGCTCACCAGTTCAGAATGAAAAACTGTTTTTT
j_call: TRBJ1-4
d_call: .
clone_size: once
v_call: TRBV18

cdr3_aa: CASSRQGDYPEQYF
cdr3_nt: TGTGCCAGTAGCCGACAGGGTGATTACCCCGAGCAGTACTTC
j_call: TRBJ2-7
d_call: TRBD1
clone_size: .
v_call: TRBV19

cdr3_aa: CASSQQGAFNQPQHF
cdr3_nt: TGTGCCAGCTCACAACAGGGGGCTTTCAATCAGCCCCAGCATTTT
j_call: TRBJ1-5
d_call: TRBD1
clone_size: .
v_call: TRBV18

cdr3_aa: CASSPGGGLVTGELFF
cdr3_nt: TGTGCCAGCAGCCCCGGTGGGGGACTAGTCACCGGGGAGCTGTTTTTT
j_call: TRBJ2-2
d_call: TRBD2
clone_size: .
v_call: TRBV5-4

cdr3_aa: CASSEPTGLGTGELFF
cdr3_nt: TGTGCCAGCAGTGAACCGACAGGGCTCGGCACCGGGGAGCTGTTTTTT
j_call: TRBJ2-2
d_call: TRBD1
clone_size: .
v_call: TRBV25-1

cdr3_aa: CASSRRTGGVEKLFF
cdr3_nt: TGTGCCAGCAGCAGAAGGACAGGGGGCGTTGAAAAACTGTTTTTT
j_call: TRBJ1-4
d_call: TRBD1
clone_size: .
v_call: TRBV7-9

cdr3_aa: CASRAGGNAYEQYF
cdr3_nt: TGTGCCAGCAGGGCAGGGGGAAACGCCTACGAGCAGTACTTC
j_call: TRBJ2-7
d_call: TRBD1
clone_size: once
v_call: TRBV6-5

cdr3_aa: CASSLDAGVTQYF
cdr3_nt: TGCGCCAGCAGCTTGGACGCAGGGGTGACCCAGTACTTC
j_call: TRBJ2-5
d_call: .
clone_size: .
v_call: TRBV5-1

cdr3_aa: CASSSFQRPPYNEQFF
cdr3_nt: TGTGCCAGCAGCTCTTTCCAGCGCCCCCCCTACAATGAGCAGTTCTTC
j_call: TRBJ2-1
d_call: .
clone_size: .
v_call: TRBV11-2

cdr3_aa: CASSQDQVRNTIYF
cdr3_nt: TGCGCCAGCAGCCAAGACCAGGTTCGAAACACCATATATTTT
j_call: TRBJ1-3
d_call: .
clone_size: .
v_call: TRBV4-1

cdr3_aa: CASRRDQANYGYTF
cdr3_nt: TGTGCCAGCAGGCGCGACCAGGCTAACTATGGCTACACCTTC
j_call: TRBJ1-2
d_call: .
clone_size: once
v_call: TRBV7-9

cdr3_aa: CASSLRDISLYEQYF
cdr3_nt: TGTGCCAGCAGCCTCCGGGACATATCCCTCTACGAGCAGTACTTC
j_call: TRBJ2-7
d_call: .
clone_size: .
v_call: TRBV3-1/TRBV3-2

cdr3_aa: CASSLAAGGWGDTQYF
cdr3_nt: TGTGCCAGCAGCTTGGCAGCGGGGGGCTGGGGGGATACGCAGTATTTT
j_call: TRBJ2-3
d_call: TRBD2
clone_size: .
v_call: TRBV5-4

cdr3_aa: CASSLALPGEAATNEKLFF
cdr3_nt: TGTGCCAGCAGCTTGGCTCTCCCAGGGGAAGCTGCAACTAATGAAAAACTGTTTTTT
j_call: TRBJ1-4
d_call: .
clone_size: .
v_call: TRBV5-6

cdr3_aa: CATSRDPTGGVYEQYF
cdr3_nt: TGTGCCACCAGCAGAGATCCAACAGGGGGCGTCTACGAGCAGTACTTC
j_call: TRBJ2-7
d_call: TRBD1
clone_size: .
v_call: TRBV15

cdr3_aa: CASSHFTGELFF
cdr3_nt: TGTGCCAGCAGCCACTTCACCGGGGAGCTGTTTTTT
j_call: TRBJ2-2
d_call: .
clone_size: .
v_call: TRBV3-1/TRBV3-2

cdr3_aa: CASRGTSSGNTIYF
cdr3_nt: TGTGCCAGCAGGGGGACCAGCTCTGGAAACACCATATATTTT
j_call: TRBJ1-3
d_call: .
clone_size: .
v_call: TRBV3-1/TRBV3-2

cdr3_aa: CASSQTQRYEQYF
cdr3_nt: TGCGCCAGCAGCCAGACACAGCGCTACGAGCAGTACTTC
j_call: TRBJ2-7
d_call: .
clone_size: .
v_call: TRBV4-3

cdr3_aa: CASSSDGTYEQYF
cdr3_nt: TGCGCCAGCAGCTCCGACGGGACCTACGAGCAGTACTTC
j_call: TRBJ2-7
d_call: .
clone_size: .
v_call: TRBV5-1

cdr3_aa: CASSPAEQGARDTQYF
cdr3_nt: TGTGCCAGCAGCCCAGCTGAACAGGGGGCAAGGGATACGCAGTATTTT
j_call: TRBJ2-3
d_call: TRBD1
clone_size: .
v_call: TRBV7-9

cdr3_aa: CASSGGQVGTEAFF
cdr3_nt: TGTGCCAGCAGCGGAGGACAGGTTGGCACTGAAGCTTTCTTT
j_call: TRBJ1-1
d_call: TRBD1
clone_size: .
v_call: TRBV5-4

cdr3_aa: CASSPPPSGGNYNEQFF
cdr3_nt: TGTGCCAGCAGCCCCCCGCCTAGCGGGGGGAACTACAATGAGCAGTTCTTC
j_call: TRBJ2-1
d_call: TRBD2
clone_size: .
v_call: TRBV3-1/TRBV3-2

cdr3_aa: CASSQEPGITGNTIYF
cdr3_nt: TGCGCCAGCAGCCAAGAGCCCGGGATTACAGGAAACACCATATATTTT
j_call: TRBJ1-3
d_call: .
clone_size: .
v_call: TRBV4-1

cdr3_aa: CASSLISGGYYEQYF
cdr3_nt: TGTGCCAGCAGCTTGATCAGCGGGGGGTACTACGAGCAGTACTTC
j_call: TRBJ2-7
d_call: TRBD2
clone_size: .
v_call: TRBV5-5

cdr3_aa: CAISDRDSGNQPQHF
cdr3_nt: TGTGCCATCAGTGATCGGGACTCGGGCAATCAGCCCCAGCATTTT
j_call: TRBJ1-5
d_call: .
clone_size: .
v_call: TRBV10-3

cdr3_aa: CSASITGIYGYTF
cdr3_nt: TGCAGTGCGAGTATAACAGGGATCTATGGCTACACCTTC
j_call: TRBJ1-2
d_call: .
clone_size: .
v_call: TRBV20-1

cdr3_aa: CASSSTSGSDTQYF
cdr3_nt: TGTGCCAGCAGCTCAACTAGCGGATCAGATACGCAGTATTTT
j_call: TRBJ2-3
d_call: TRBD2
clone_size: .
v_call: TRBV3-1/TRBV3-2

cdr3_aa: CASSRDMNTEAFF
cdr3_nt: TGTGCCAGCAGCCGGGACATGAACACTGAAGCTTTCTTT
j_call: TRBJ1-1
d_call: .
clone_size: .
v_call: TRBV14

cdr3_aa: CASSVTGGWVEAFF
cdr3_nt: TGCGCCAGCAGTGTAACAGGGGGCTGGGTTGAAGCTTTCTTT
j_call: TRBJ1-1
d_call: TRBD1
clone_size: .
v_call: TRBV10-2

cdr3_aa: CASSVNTGELFF
cdr3_nt: TGTGCCAGCAGCGTGAACACCGGGGAGCTGTTTTTT
j_call: TRBJ2-2
d_call: .
clone_size: .
v_call: TRBV7-3

cdr3_aa: CASSQDRETQYF
cdr3_nt: TGTGCCAGCAGCCAAGATCGGGAGACCCAGTACTTC
j_call: TRBJ2-5
d_call: .
clone_size: .
v_call: TRBV4-2

cdr3_aa: CASGLEALGQPQHF
cdr3_nt: TGTGCTAGTGGTTTGGAGGCACTCGGTCAGCCCCAGCATTTT
j_call: TRBJ1-5
d_call: .
clone_size: few
v_call: TRBV12-5

cdr3_aa: CARRSRTGDGTYEQYF
cdr3_nt: TGTGCCAGAAGATCTCGGACAGGGGATGGGACCTACGAGCAGTACTTC
j_call: TRBJ2-7
d_call: TRBD1
clone_size: .
v_call: TRBV5-3

cdr3_aa: CSDGQGFYGYTF
cdr3_nt: TGCAGCGATGGACAGGGATTCTATGGCTACACCTTC
j_call: TRBJ1-2
d_call: TRBD1
clone_size: once
v_call: TRBV29-1

cdr3_aa: CASKDRAPSYEQYF
cdr3_nt: TGTGCCAGCAAGGACAGGGCGCCCTCCTACGAGCAGTACTTC
j_call: TRBJ2-7
d_call: TRBD1
clone_size: .
v_call: TRBV6-5

cdr3_aa: CASSLGTGLDEQFF
cdr3_nt: TGTGCTAGCAGCTTAGGGACAGGGCTGGATGAGCAGTTCTTC
j_call: TRBJ2-1
d_call: TRBD1
clone_size: few
v_call: TRBV7-7

cdr3_aa: CASSPAGGAQETQYF
cdr3_nt: TGTGCCAGCTCACCAGCTGGCGGGGCCCAAGAGACCCAGTACTTC
j_call: TRBJ2-5
d_call: .
clone_size: .
v_call: TRBV18

cdr3_aa: CASSILAVNNEQFF
cdr3_nt: TGTGCCAGTAGTATATTGGCGGTCAACAATGAGCAGTTCTTC
j_call: TRBJ2-1
d_call: .
clone_size: .
v_call: TRBV19

cdr3_aa: CASSFRQGMNTEAFF
cdr3_nt: TGTGCCAGCAGCTTCCGACAGGGAATGAACACTGAAGCTTTCTTT
j_call: TRBJ1-1
d_call: TRBD1
clone_size: few
v_call: TRBV7-9

cdr3_aa: CASSQEPGSTEAFF
cdr3_nt: TGTGCCAGCAGCCAAGAACCGGGGAGCACTGAAGCTTTCTTT
j_call: TRBJ1-1
d_call: .
clone_size: .
v_call: TRBV14

cdr3_aa: CSVGGQNYGYTF
cdr3_nt: TGCAGCGTGGGCGGACAGAACTATGGCTACACCTTC
j_call: TRBJ1-2
d_call: .
clone_size: few
v_call: TRBV29-1

cdr3_aa: CASSTDRTSGTTQYF
cdr3_nt: TGTGCCAGTAGTACCGACCGGACTAGCGGTACTACGCAGTATTTT
j_call: TRBJ2-3
d_call: TRBD2
clone_size: .
v_call: TRBV19

cdr3_aa: CASSSNLREQYF
cdr3_nt: TGCGCCAGCAGCTCGAACCTACGAGAGCAGTACTTC
j_call: TRBJ2-7
d_call: .
clone_size: .
v_call: TRBV5-1

cdr3_aa: CASRTDSEKLFF
cdr3_nt: TGCGCCAGCAGGACAGATAGTGAAAAACTGTTTTTT
j_call: TRBJ1-4
d_call: .
clone_size: .
v_call: TRBV4-3

cdr3_aa: CAISPVGDSYEQYF
cdr3_nt: TGTGCCATCAGCCCCGTGGGGGATAGCTACGAGCAGTACTTC
j_call: TRBJ2-7
d_call: .
clone_size: .
v_call: TRBV10-3

cdr3_aa: CASSKGVNTEAFF
cdr3_nt: TGTGCCAGTAGTAAGGGGGTCAACACTGAAGCTTTCTTT
j_call: TRBJ1-1
d_call: .
clone_size: .
v_call: TRBV19

cdr3_aa: CASSPQMNTEAFF
cdr3_nt: TGTGCCAGCTCACCACAGATGAACACTGAAGCTTTCTTT
j_call: TRBJ1-1
d_call: .
clone_size: once
v_call: TRBV18

cdr3_aa: CASSDLSADFSYEQYF
cdr3_nt: TGTGCCAGCAGTGACTTATCGGCCGACTTCTCCTACGAGCAGTACTTC
j_call: TRBJ2-7
d_call: .
clone_size: .
v_call: TRBV6-1

cdr3_aa: CASMSGYNTGELFF
cdr3_nt: TGTGCCAGCATGTCGGGATACAACACCGGGGAGCTGTTTTTT
j_call: TRBJ2-2
d_call: .
clone_size: .
v_call: TRBV18

cdr3_aa: CASSWVLTGGNQPQHF
cdr3_nt: TGTGCCAGCAGTTGGGTCCTGACAGGGGGAAATCAGCCCCAGCATTTT
j_call: TRBJ1-5
d_call: TRBD1
clone_size: once
v_call: TRBV6-2/TRBV6-3

cdr3_aa: CSVRNRGTSYEQYF
cdr3_nt: TGCAGCGTGCGAAACAGGGGGACCTCCTACGAGCAGTACTTC
j_call: TRBJ2-7
d_call: TRBD1
clone_size: .
v_call: TRBV29-1